The clone carrying this T cell receptor beta chain was picked up a small number of times. Its matching antigen is unknown. This entry belongs to a study of T cell responses to AZD1222 COVID-19 vaccine. As for the study in general: Both about-4-week and about-12-week second-dose recipients were combined. General study points: Recipients of AZD1222 seropositive at baseline numbered only 6 or 7. Sampling captured repertoires only after the peak T cell response.

Sequencing used immunoSEQ multiplex PCR; TCRdb keeps in-frame clones, though not all of them. The sample yields around 100,000 clones, around nine tenths seen once. CDR3 length: 14 amino acids. Germline loops: CDR1 SGHVS, CDR2 FQNEAQ. The V end was cut by 4 bases, the J end by 4 bases, with 13 bases between. The sequence derives from an adult in good health. The sample was peripheral blood, taken on day 0 of AZD1222 vaccination. The J gene is TRBJ1-1, the V gene TRBV7-8, with D possibly matching TRBD1 (6 bases). The chain's CDR3 is CASSSQGQGTEAFF. The CDR3 region has the DNA TGTGCCAGCAGCTCGCAGGGGCAGGGCACTGAAGCTTTCTTT.